These 4 T cell receptor beta chains were sequenced from one sample in a study of cytotoxic CD8 clonotypes in ibrutinib-treated CLL. TCRdb's copy holds only in-frame clones and misses some; the assay was immunoSEQ multiplex PCR. The table lists more than 9,500 clones, about four fifths of them singletons. This material consisted of PBMCs, taken at disease progression, from a patient treated with ibrutinib. These receptors were collected from a human donor with chronic lymphocytic leukemia.

V and J are TRBV7-3 and TRBJ2-3; 7 bases fit TRBD2. Germline-derived CDR1 and CDR2 are SGHTA and FQGTGA. The CDR3 is made up of 18 amino acids. Losses at the gene ends were 0 bases for V and 0 bases for J; bases not matched to a gene: 9. DNA for the CDR3: TGTGCCAGCAGCTTAACTCCAGGTGTTAGCGGGAGCACAGATACGCAGTATTTT. Translating it yields CASSLTPGVSGSTDTQYF.

This chain uses TRBV9 with TRBJ2-3, with D tentatively TRBD2 (5 bases). Germline V CDR1 and CDR2: SGDLS, YYNGEE. This CDR3 has 14 residues. V lost 0 bases and J lost 4, with 9 bases in between. The CDR3 DNA reads TGTGCCAGCAGCGTAGGAGGGTACGCAGATACGCAGTATTTT. Its protein product is CASSVGGYADTQYF.

The table lists this clone with a count of one. This chain uses TRBV7-6 with TRBJ2-7, with a tentative D call TRBD1 (6 bases). The CDR3 totals 13 residues. Germline CDR1 is SGHVS and CDR2 is FNYEAQ. Trimming took 5 bases from V and 7 from J, leaving 15 bases between them. CDR3 DNA: TGTGCCAGCAGCCAGGACAGATTTAAAGAGCAGTACTTC. The encoded protein is CASSQDRFKEQYF.

The chain uses TRBV7-2 and TRBJ2-3; D not certain. The CDR3 spans 14 residues. V lost 1 base to trimming and J lost 0 bases, with 5 bases between them. The germline V gene encodes CDR1 SGHTA and CDR2 FQGNSA. The CDR3 region is CASSLGPSTDTQYF. CDR3 DNA: TGTGCCAGCAGCTTAGGGCCGAGCACAGATACGCAGTATTTT. The entire variable domain, with the rest obtained from reference TRBV7-2 and TRBJ2-3, is as follows: GAGVSQSPSNKVTEKGKDVELRCDPISGHTALYWYRQSLGQGLEFLIYFQGNSAPDKSGLPSDRFSAERTGGSVSTLTIQRTQQEDSAVYLCASSLGPSTDTQYFGPGTRLTVL.